The present TCR beta chain was sequenced within a study of read filtering for tumor transcriptome and immune sequencing. Findings of the study overall: The CD138-negative fraction was mixed bone marrow immune cells, not pure T cells.

This CDR3 is built from 13 residues. Per germline, CDR1 SGHAT and CDR2 FQNNGV. Trimming cost V 5 bases and J 2 bases, with 9 bases left between them. There are many counts of this clonotype. Its antigen is undetermined. The library was built from approximately 400 ng RNA with molecular barcoded adaptors for alpha/delta and beta/gamma chains. TCRdb re-called the reads with MiXCR, one entry per CDR3 protein. The table lists tens of thousands of distinct CDR3 sequences, 12% to 15% of them singletons. This TCR was recovered from a donor aged 40 or older with multiple myeloma. The rearrangement joins TRBV11-2 to TRBJ1-1, with D hard to call. Input material: a population of CD138-negative cells sorted from bone marrow. The CDR3 loop reads CASSVQANTEAFF. In DNA, the CDR3 is TGTGCCAGCAGCGTCCAGGCAAACACTGAAGCTTTCTTT.